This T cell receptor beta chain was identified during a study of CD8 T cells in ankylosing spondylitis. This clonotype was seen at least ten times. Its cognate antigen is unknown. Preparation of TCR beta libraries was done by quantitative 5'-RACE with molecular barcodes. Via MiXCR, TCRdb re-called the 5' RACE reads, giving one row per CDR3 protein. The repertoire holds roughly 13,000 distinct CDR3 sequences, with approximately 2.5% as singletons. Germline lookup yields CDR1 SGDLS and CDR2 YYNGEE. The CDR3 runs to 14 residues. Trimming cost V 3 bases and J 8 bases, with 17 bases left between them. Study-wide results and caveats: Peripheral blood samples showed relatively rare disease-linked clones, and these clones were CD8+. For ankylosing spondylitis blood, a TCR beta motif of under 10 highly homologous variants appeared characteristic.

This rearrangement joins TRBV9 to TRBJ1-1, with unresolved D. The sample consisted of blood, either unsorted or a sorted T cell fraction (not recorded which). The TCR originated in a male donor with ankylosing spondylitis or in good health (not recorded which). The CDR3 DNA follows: TGTGCCAGCAGCGCCTCGGCACAGATCGTGGAAGCTTTCTTT. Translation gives CASSASAQIVEAFF. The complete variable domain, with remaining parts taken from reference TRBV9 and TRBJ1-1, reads DSGVTQTPKHLITATGQRVTLRCSPRSGDLSVYWYQQSLDQGLQFLIQYYNGEERAKGNILERFSAQQFPDLHSELNLSSLELGDSALYFCASSASAQIVEAFFGQGTRLTVV.